This TCR beta chain emerged from a study of T cell repertoires in cytomegalovirus infection. The CDR3 covers 13 residues. Germline V gene sequence: CDR1 SGHTA, CDR2 FQGNSA. V lost 2 bases and J lost 4, with 6 bases in between. TCRdb processed the reads anew with MiXCR; each CDR3 protein has one entry. The sample shows tens of thousands of distinct CDR3 sequences, around 21% of them seen only once. Regarding this clonotype: Its antigen is undetermined.

The chain has TRBV7-2 and TRBJ1-5; no definite D call. The sample was PBMCs, sequenced either directly or after in vitro stimulation (not recorded which). The clonotype originates from a human donor in good health (CMV status not recorded). Some clones in this sample may be carry-over from other donors' samples. The CDR3 DNA reads TGTGCCAGCAGCTTATGGGAGAATCAGCCCCAGCATTTT. Protein sequence: CASSLWENQPQHF.